The clone carrying this TCR beta chain was seen a few times. Its antigen remains unknown. The junction departs from the called germline gene at one end, perhaps through a read error. Germline CDR1 is SSHAT and CDR2 is FNYEAQ (reference sequence). The CDR3 totals 13 residues. This sample is part of a study of blood T cells in healthy people across ages. The overall study: Roughly one uniquely barcoded beta molecule per two T cells was captured. Study-level results: Long-lived donors had more naive CD4+ cells and higher diversity than aged donors.

A J-beta primer mix and a sample-barcoded 5' primer were used in a second PCR of roughly 6 to 12 cycles. One entry per CDR3 protein, called by TCRdb with MiXCR from the 5' RACE reads. The top ten hold approximately 4% of the sample, which has about 720,000 distinct CDR3 sequences, 20% to 30% seen once. These data also formed part of another study, on T cells of mothers and their children. That study reports: It was related mother-child pairs that showed slightly higher overlap than unrelated pairs, without reaching significance.

This receptor was obtained from a boy between 10 and 17 years old in good health. What was sequenced was blood. The chain joins TRBV7-7 to TRBJ2-3; no definite D call. The CDR3 spells CASSDGYEDTQYF. The CDR3 DNA reads as TGTGCTAGCAGCGACGGCTATGAAGATACGCAGTATTTT.